A selection of T cell receptor beta chains follows, all from one sample in a study of blood T cell repertoires in COVID-19. Data came from immunoSEQ multiplex PCR; TCRdb stores just in-frame clones and leaves some out. The table lists 150,000 to 200,000 clones, around 86% of them singletons. Sequences were obtained from PBMCs or T cells enriched from blood (not recorded which). The origin of the receptors is a woman in her thirties who had recovered from COVID-19. Both conserved end residues are part of each CDR3. The order of the fields is V gene, clone size, D gene, J gene, CDR3 DNA, CDR3 protein. A D gene is named only where the DNA matches it firmly. Expanded clones get a size class; other rows say once, few or many, or leave the size out.

v_gene: TRBV5-5
abundance: .
d_gene: .
j_gene: TRBJ2-3
CDR3nt: TGTGCCAGCAGCTTGGACTATAGCACAGATACGCAGTATTTT
CDR3aa: CASSLDYSTDTQYF

v_gene: TRBV5-6
abundance: few
d_gene: .
j_gene: TRBJ2-7
CDR3nt: TGTGCCAGCAGCTTGGGACCTGGACAGACCTACGAGCAGTACTTC
CDR3aa: CASSLGPGQTYEQYF

v_gene: TRBV28
abundance: .
d_gene: TRBD2
j_gene: TRBJ2-2
CDR3nt: TGTGCCAGCCGGGGGGCCGGGGAGCTGTTTTTT
CDR3aa: CASRGAGELFF

v_gene: TRBV29-1
abundance: .
d_gene: TRBD1
j_gene: TRBJ2-1
CDR3nt: TGCAGCGTAGACCGGGACCGAGGGGGCGAGCAGTTCTTC
CDR3aa: CSVDRDRGGEQFF

v_gene: TRBV7-3
abundance: .
d_gene: TRBD2
j_gene: TRBJ2-2
CDR3nt: TGTGCCAGCAGCTCTAGCGGGAGGGGGACCGGGGAGCTGTTTTTT
CDR3aa: CASSSSGRGTGELFF

v_gene: TRBV28
abundance: .
d_gene: .
j_gene: TRBJ1-5
CDR3nt: TGTGCCAGCAGCCCCGCGTCGGGTAGCAATCAGCCCCAGCATTTT
CDR3aa: CASSPASGSNQPQHF

v_gene: TRBV19
abundance: .
d_gene: .
j_gene: TRBJ1-2
CDR3nt: TGTGCCAGTAGTGTAGGAGGGTCGGATGGCTACACCTTC
CDR3aa: CASSVGGSDGYTF

v_gene: TRBV2
abundance: .
d_gene: .
j_gene: TRBJ1-2
CDR3nt: TGTGCCAGCAGTGAGGGGAGCTATGGCTACACCTTC
CDR3aa: CASSEGSYGYTF

v_gene: TRBV2
abundance: .
d_gene: TRBD1
j_gene: TRBJ2-7
CDR3nt: TGTGCCAGCAGTGAAAGGCAACTAGGGGGCACCGAGCAGTACTTC
CDR3aa: CASSERQLGGTEQYF

v_gene: TRBV10-2
abundance: .
d_gene: .
j_gene: TRBJ1-1
CDR3nt: TGCGCCAGCAGTGAGCCACCCGCCAGGGCCATGAACACTGAAGCTTTCTTT
CDR3aa: CASSEPPARAMNTEAFF

v_gene: TRBV19
abundance: .
d_gene: TRBD1
j_gene: TRBJ1-1
CDR3nt: TGTGCCACCGCCGCGCGCGGCTTAGGGGGCGGGAACACTGAAGCTTTCTTT
CDR3aa: CATAARGLGGGNTEAFF

v_gene: TRBV28
abundance: .
d_gene: TRBD1
j_gene: TRBJ2-2
CDR3nt: TGTGCCAGCACTTCTTTTGGGACAGGGGAAACCGGGGAGCTGTTTTTT
CDR3aa: CASTSFGTGETGELFF

v_gene: TRBV24-1
abundance: .
d_gene: .
j_gene: TRBJ2-7
CDR3nt: TGTGCCACCAGTGATGCCCGGGACACCGCCTACGAGCAGTACTTC
CDR3aa: CATSDARDTAYEQYF

v_gene: TRBV19
abundance: .
d_gene: .
j_gene: TRBJ2-5
CDR3nt: TGTGCCAGTAGTCCCCGGGAGAAACCCCAAGAGACCCAGTACTTC
CDR3aa: CASSPREKPQETQYF

v_gene: TRBV7-9
abundance: .
d_gene: .
j_gene: TRBJ1-6
CDR3nt: TGTGCCGGAGACAGTTTCGATTCACCCCTCCACTTT
CDR3aa: CAGDSFDSPLHF

v_gene: TRBV2
abundance: .
d_gene: .
j_gene: TRBJ2-7
CDR3nt: TGTGCCAGCAGTGAACCCGGACAGCCCGAGCAGTACTTC
CDR3aa: CASSEPGQPEQYF

v_gene: TRBV10-3
abundance: .
d_gene: .
j_gene: TRBJ2-7
CDR3nt: TGTGCCATCAGTAGTGGGGGTCAGGGGCGATCCTACGAGCAGTACTTC
CDR3aa: CAISSGGQGRSYEQYF

v_gene: TRBV5-6
abundance: .
d_gene: .
j_gene: TRBJ1-2
CDR3nt: TGTGCCAGCAGCCCGGGAGGTTATGGCTACACCTTC
CDR3aa: CASSPGGYGYTF

v_gene: TRBV6-5
abundance: once
d_gene: TRBD1
j_gene: TRBJ1-5
CDR3nt: TGTGCCAGCAGCCCCGACAGGGGATTCGATCAGCCCCAGCATTTT
CDR3aa: CASSPDRGFDQPQHF

v_gene: TRBV3-1/TRBV3-2
abundance: .
d_gene: TRBD1
j_gene: TRBJ2-7
CDR3nt: TGTGCCAGCAGCACCCCGACAGGGGGCGTGTACGAGCAGTACTTC
CDR3aa: CASSTPTGGVYEQYF

v_gene: TRBV12-5
abundance: .
d_gene: TRBD1
j_gene: TRBJ2-2
CDR3nt: TGTGCTAGTGCCACAGGGGGCGCAGACGGGGAGCTGTTTTTT
CDR3aa: CASATGGADGELFF

v_gene: TRBV3-1/TRBV3-2
abundance: .
d_gene: TRBD1
j_gene: TRBJ1-2
CDR3nt: TGTGCCAGCAGCCTGCCGGGACAGGGAGGCTATGGCTACACCTTC
CDR3aa: CASSLPGQGGYGYTF

v_gene: TRBV6-5
abundance: .
d_gene: TRBD1
j_gene: TRBJ2-1
CDR3nt: TGTGCCAGCAGTTACGGGGACAGGGGTGCCTACAATGAGCAGTTCTTC
CDR3aa: CASSYGDRGAYNEQFF

v_gene: TRBV13
abundance: .
d_gene: TRBD2
j_gene: TRBJ2-3
CDR3nt: TGTGCCAGCAGCCATGGGACTAGAGGAGATACGCAGTATTTT
CDR3aa: CASSHGTRGDTQYF

v_gene: TRBV19
abundance: .
d_gene: .
j_gene: TRBJ2-1
CDR3nt: TGTGCCAGTAGTATGAACTCTAACAATGAGCAGTTCTTC
CDR3aa: CASSMNSNNEQFF

v_gene: TRBV28
abundance: .
d_gene: TRBD2
j_gene: TRBJ2-1
CDR3nt: TGTGCCAGCAGTTTCGGAGGTCTAGCGGGGAATGAGCAGTTCTTC
CDR3aa: CASSFGGLAGNEQFF

v_gene: TRBV30
abundance: .
d_gene: .
j_gene: TRBJ2-1
CDR3nt: TGTGCCTGGAGTCGGGACCCCAGGGGTGAGCAGTTCTTC
CDR3aa: CAWSRDPRGEQFF

v_gene: TRBV20-1
abundance: few
d_gene: .
j_gene: TRBJ1-2
CDR3nt: TGCAGTGCCCAAGAGAGATATGGCTACACCTTC
CDR3aa: CSAQERYGYTF

v_gene: TRBV5-1
abundance: few
d_gene: TRBD1
j_gene: TRBJ1-2
CDR3nt: TGCGCCAGCAGCCAGGGACAGGGGGCTGGAGGCTACACCTTC
CDR3aa: CASSQGQGAGGYTF

v_gene: TRBV2
abundance: once
d_gene: TRBD2
j_gene: TRBJ2-1
CDR3nt: TGTGCCAGCACAGGGACTAGCGAGTTCCCTGGGAATGAGCAGTTCTTC
CDR3aa: CASTGTSEFPGNEQFF

v_gene: TRBV6-1
abundance: .
d_gene: .
j_gene: TRBJ1-1
CDR3nt: TGTGCCAGCAGTGAAATGAGGCTTGAAGCTTTCTTT
CDR3aa: CASSEMRLEAFF

v_gene: TRBV7-9
abundance: .
d_gene: .
j_gene: TRBJ1-4
CDR3nt: TGTGCCAGCAGCTTAACAGATAATGAAAAACTGTTTTTT
CDR3aa: CASSLTDNEKLFF

v_gene: TRBV5-4
abundance: .
d_gene: TRBD2
j_gene: TRBJ2-3
CDR3nt: TGTGCCAGCATGCGAAGGGCGGGAGGAGAGGATACGCAGTATTTT
CDR3aa: CASMRRAGGEDTQYF

v_gene: TRBV6-6
abundance: .
d_gene: TRBD1
j_gene: TRBJ1-2
CDR3nt: TGTGCCATGAGTCTCGGGGACAGGGGTTTTGATGGCTACACCTTC
CDR3aa: CAMSLGDRGFDGYTF

v_gene: TRBV9
abundance: .
d_gene: TRBD1
j_gene: TRBJ1-4
CDR3nt: TGTGCCAGCAGCCCAGACAGGGGGAAGAATGAAAAACTGTTTTTT
CDR3aa: CASSPDRGKNEKLFF

v_gene: TRBV21-1
abundance: once
d_gene: .
j_gene: TRBJ2-7
CDR3nt: TGTGCCAGCAGCAAAGAAGGGGCAGGGCCCCCCTACGAGCAGTACTTC
CDR3aa: CASSKEGAGPPYEQYF

v_gene: TRBV29-1
abundance: once
d_gene: TRBD1
j_gene: TRBJ2-2
CDR3nt: TGCAGCGCCAGCGGACAGGGTCGCACCGGGGAGCTGTTTTTT
CDR3aa: CSASGQGRTGELFF

v_gene: TRBV7-2
abundance: .
d_gene: TRBD2
j_gene: TRBJ2-5
CDR3nt: TGTGCCAGCGCAAAAGGAGCGGGAGAATATGAGACCCAGTACTTC
CDR3aa: CASAKGAGEYETQYF

v_gene: TRBV3-1/TRBV3-2
abundance: .
d_gene: TRBD2
j_gene: TRBJ2-1
CDR3nt: TGTGCCAGCAGCCAAGGTCCCCTAGCGGGAGGTGAGCAGTTCTTC
CDR3aa: CASSQGPLAGGEQFF

v_gene: TRBV3-1/TRBV3-2
abundance: .
d_gene: .
j_gene: TRBJ1-2
CDR3nt: TGTGCCACCTCACCTCTGGGGGGTCCTAACTATGGCTACACCTTC
CDR3aa: CATSPLGGPNYGYTF

v_gene: TRBV28
abundance: .
d_gene: TRBD2
j_gene: TRBJ2-4
CDR3nt: TGTGCCAGCAGCGATTTTGGCACTCGGGGGGGCAAAAACATTCAGTACTTC
CDR3aa: CASSDFGTRGGKNIQYF

v_gene: TRBV28
abundance: .
d_gene: .
j_gene: TRBJ1-5
CDR3nt: TGTGCCAGCAGCGACAGGCAGGGGAGAGGGATCTATCAGCCCCAGCATTTT
CDR3aa: CASSDRQGRGIYQPQHF

v_gene: TRBV29-1
abundance: .
d_gene: .
j_gene: TRBJ2-1
CDR3nt: TGCAGCGTTGACGCGCCTGAGAGCTCCTACAATGAGCAGTTCTTC
CDR3aa: CSVDAPESSYNEQFF

v_gene: TRBV28
abundance: few
d_gene: .
j_gene: TRBJ2-7
CDR3nt: TGTGCCAGCAGTTTTCGGTACGAGCAGTACTTC
CDR3aa: CASSFRYEQYF

v_gene: TRBV10-3
abundance: few
d_gene: .
j_gene: TRBJ1-2
CDR3nt: TGTGCCATCAGTGAAGGGACTAGGTCTGGCTACACCTTC
CDR3aa: CAISEGTRSGYTF

v_gene: TRBV4-1
abundance: .
d_gene: .
j_gene: TRBJ2-1
CDR3nt: TGCGCCAGCAGCCAAGAATGGGATCCACTAGTGTTCTTC
CDR3aa: CASSQEWDPLVFF

v_gene: TRBV6-5
abundance: few
d_gene: TRBD1
j_gene: TRBJ1-2
CDR3nt: TGTGCCAGCAGTTACAAGACAGGGGGAAACTATGGCTACACCTTC
CDR3aa: CASSYKTGGNYGYTF

v_gene: TRBV6-6
abundance: few
d_gene: TRBD1
j_gene: TRBJ2-4
CDR3nt: TGTGCCAGCAGTCGAATTCAACAGGGGGCAGGAAACATTCAGTACTTC
CDR3aa: CASSRIQQGAGNIQYF

v_gene: TRBV25-1
abundance: .
d_gene: TRBD2
j_gene: TRBJ2-7
CDR3nt: TGTGCCAGCAGTCGGGCTAGCGGGGGCCGATTCTACGAGCAGTACTTC
CDR3aa: CASSRASGGRFYEQYF